A selection of T cell receptor beta chains follows, all from one sample in a study of OX40 agonist ivuxolimab in advanced cancers. Data came from immunoSEQ multiplex PCR; TCRdb stores just in-frame clones and leaves some out. The sample lists roughly 87,000 clones, about 90% occurring once. This specimen consisted of CD4+ or CD8+ T cells sorted from blood, obtained in a trial of the OX40 agonist ivuxolimab. The source of these receptors is an adult with an advanced solid tumor such as melanoma, head and neck, liver or kidney cancer. Each CDR3 is given with its conserved first and last residue. A D gene is named only where the DNA matches it firmly. Some rows mark clone size as missing; the rest say once, few, many or name a class of expanded clone.

abundance,v_gene,d_gene,j_gene,CDR3aa,CDR3nt
NA,TRBV27,NA,TRBJ2-3,CASTLRGYTDTQYF,TGTGCCAGCACCCTACGGGGCTACACAGATACGCAGTATTTT
NA,TRBV11-2,NA,TRBJ2-1,CASSLRANEQFF,TGTGCCAGCAGCTTACGGGCGAATGAGCAGTTCTTC
NA,TRBV28,NA,TRBJ2-7,CASRPGQTTYEQYF,TGTGCCAGCAGGCCAGGACAGACCACCTACGAGCAGTACTTC
NA,TRBV5-4,NA,TRBJ2-2,CATLSTGELFF,TGTGCCACCCTTAGCACCGGGGAGCTGTTTTTT
NA,TRBV30,NA,TRBJ2-7,CAWRDGVGFYEQYF,TGTGCCTGGAGGGATGGGGTGGGATTCTACGAGCAGTACTTC
few,TRBV6-1,NA,TRBJ1-1,CASSVIDTEAFF,TGTGCCAGCAGTGTGATCGACACTGAAGCTTTCTTT
once,TRBV4-2,NA,TRBJ2-1,CASSPQTYNEQFF,TGTGCCAGCAGCCCTCAAACCTACAATGAGCAGTTCTTC
once,TRBV4-1,TRBD1,TRBJ2-1,CASSQVGTGREQFF,TGCGCCAGCAGCCAAGTGGGGACAGGGCGGGAGCAGTTCTTC
NA,TRBV7-6,TRBD2,TRBJ2-1,CASSFAGGNEQFF,TGTGCCAGCAGCTTTGCGGGGGGCAATGAGCAGTTCTTC
NA,TRBV2,NA,TRBJ1-5,CASSEAYSNQPQHF,TGTGCCAGCAGTGAAGCTTATAGCAATCAGCCCCAGCATTTT
NA,TRBV30,TRBD1,TRBJ1-5,CAWSAVGQGDQPQHF,TGTGCCTGGAGTGCAGTCGGACAGGGGGATCAGCCCCAGCATTTT
NA,TRBV6-5,NA,TRBJ2-3,CASSFDIGSDTQYF,TGTGCCAGCAGTTTCGACATAGGGTCAGATACGCAGTATTTT
NA,TRBV18,NA,TRBJ1-3,CASSPIPGRSSGNTIYF,TGTGCCAGCTCACCAATCCCGGGACGGTCCTCTGGAAACACCATATATTTT
NA,TRBV13,NA,TRBJ1-3,CASSLGAGTYTIYF,TGTGCCAGCAGCTTAGGCGCGGGAACGTACACCATATATTTT
once,TRBV7-9,TRBD2,TRBJ2-1,CASSPVVGGSIDEQFF,TGTGCCAGCAGTCCCGTGGTGGGCGGGAGTATCGATGAGCAGTTCTTC
NA,TRBV4-1,NA,TRBJ1-5,CASSQVPGMQPQHF,TGCGCCAGCAGCCAGGTCCCGGGGATGCAGCCCCAGCATTTT
NA,TRBV7-8,NA,TRBJ1-4,CASSPTHPGVTGEKLFF,TGTGCCAGCAGCCCTACCCATCCGGGGGTAACTGGAGAAAAACTGTTTTTT
NA,TRBV7-9,NA,TRBJ2-1,CASSSWTDNEQFF,TGTGCCAGCAGCTCCTGGACGGACAATGAGCAGTTCTTC
NA,TRBV11-2,NA,TRBJ1-5,CASSFSRVSADNQPQHF,TGTGCCAGCAGCTTTAGCCGGGTCTCGGCGGACAATCAGCCCCAGCATTTT
NA,TRBV6-5,TRBD1,TRBJ1-1,CASSRDRGRATEAFF,TGTGCCAGCAGCCGAGACAGGGGGCGGGCCACTGAAGCTTTCTTT
NA,TRBV19,NA,TRBJ2-1,CASSIDLGPLGSSNEQFF,TGTGCCAGTAGTATAGATCTTGGTCCCCTGGGATCTAGCAATGAGCAGTTCTTC
NA,TRBV5-6,TRBD2,TRBJ2-3,CASSFGLAGTDTQYF,TGTGCCAGCAGCTTCGGACTAGCGGGAACAGATACGCAGTATTTT
NA,TRBV28,TRBD1,TRBJ1-2,CATQTGFVNYGYTF,TGTGCCACGCAGACAGGGTTTGTCAACTATGGCTACACCTTC
NA,TRBV28,TRBD2,TRBJ2-3,CAHGTSGPTDTQYF,TGTGCCCACGGGACTAGCGGCCCAACAGATACGCAGTATTTT
NA,TRBV30,NA,TRBJ1-2,CAWSVRGYGYTF,TGTGCCTGGAGTGTAAGGGGTTATGGCTACACCTTC
NA,TRBV7-3,NA,TRBJ2-3,CASSPGLGSTDTQYF,TGTGCCAGCAGCCCGGGACTGGGGAGCACAGATACGCAGTATTTT
once,TRBV19,NA,TRBJ1-5,CASSPGRWGNQPQHF,TGTGCCAGTAGTCCGGGCCGATGGGGCAATCAGCCCCAGCATTTT
NA,TRBV9,NA,TRBJ1-1,CASSPPLGPEPGNEAFF,TGTGCCAGCAGCCCACCTCTCGGGCCAGAACCGGGTAATGAAGCTTTCTTT
NA,TRBV6-5,NA,TRBJ1-2,CASSYGPRTYGYTF,TGTGCCAGCAGTTACGGACCGAGGACCTATGGCTACACCTTC
NA,TRBV5-8,NA,TRBJ1-1,CASSLVEGSEAFF,TGTGCCAGCAGCTTGGTCGAGGGATCGGAAGCTTTCTTT
NA,TRBV6-6,NA,TRBJ1-5,CASSYPVQPQHF,TGTGCCAGCAGTTACCCGGTTCAGCCCCAGCATTTT
NA,TRBV28,NA,TRBJ1-5,CASSLGPTGGQPQHF,TGTGCCAGCAGTTTGGGACCGACGGGAGGTCAGCCCCAGCATTTT
NA,TRBV28,NA,TRBJ1-2,CASRPEGTFVYGYTF,TGTGCCAGCAGGCCAGAGGGTACCTTTGTCTATGGCTACACCTTC
few,TRBV28,TRBD2,TRBJ2-1,CASSTAGGSNEQFF,TGTGCCAGCAGTACAGCGGGGGGTAGCAATGAGCAGTTCTTC
NA,TRBV6-6,NA,TRBJ2-2,CASSLLRPTNTGELFF,TGTGCCAGCAGTCTTCTCCGGCCTACAAACACCGGGGAGCTGTTTTTT
NA,TRBV6-1,TRBD2,TRBJ2-1,CASSAIGGIYNEQFF,TGTGCCAGCAGCGCCATCGGGGGGATATACAATGAGCAGTTCTTC
NA,TRBV7-7,NA,TRBJ1-3,CASSRSAGGGNTIYF,TGTGCTAGCAGCCGTTCGGCGGGGGGCGGAAACACCATATATTTT
NA,TRBV2,NA,TRBJ2-3,CASSDWVVGVDTQYF,TGTGCCAGCAGTGACTGGGTAGTTGGGGTAGATACGCAGTATTTT
NA,TRBV25-1,TRBD2,TRBJ2-5,CASSEYVAGEGETQYF,TGTGCCAGCAGTGAATACGTGGCGGGAGAGGGAGAGACCCAGTACTTC
NA,TRBV27,NA,TRBJ2-3,CASSSPTDTQYF,TGTGCCAGCAGTTCTCCCACAGATACGCAGTATTTT
NA,TRBV9,TRBD2,TRBJ2-3,CASSGNSGKNPTDTQYF,TGTGCCAGCAGCGGTAATAGCGGGAAGAACCCGACAGATACGCAGTATTTT